This T cell receptor (beta chain) originates from a study of early T cells in non-severe SARS-CoV-2 infection. About the study: Unsorted whole blood bulk RNA was sequenced, with unpaired chains.

This clonotype turned up a few times. Its specificity is unknown. Findings of the study overall: There was a bias toward anti-spike CD8 responses in VDJdb matching, which missed private and CD4 specificities.

In the library, individual cDNA molecules carried attached unique molecular identifiers. TCRdb called the 5' RACE reads again in MiXCR, with one record for every CDR3 protein. The table includes 35,000 to 55,000 distinct CDR3 sequences, around 10% detected once. There are 15 residues in the CDR3. Deletions cut 3 bases from V and 0 bases from J, with 14 bases between. Germline values: CDR1 DFQATT, CDR2 SNEGSKA (reference sequence). The chain couples TRBV20-1 to TRBJ2-5, with D possibly being TRBD1 (5 bases). This TCR was sampled from an adult who was a healthcare worker with PCR-confirmed SARS-CoV-2 infection or an uninfected control (not recorded which). Sequenced material: whole blood. DNA for the CDR3: TGCAGTGCTAGCCCCCAGGGTTTGTACCAAGAGACCCAGTACTTC. Translated: CSASPQGLYQETQYF.